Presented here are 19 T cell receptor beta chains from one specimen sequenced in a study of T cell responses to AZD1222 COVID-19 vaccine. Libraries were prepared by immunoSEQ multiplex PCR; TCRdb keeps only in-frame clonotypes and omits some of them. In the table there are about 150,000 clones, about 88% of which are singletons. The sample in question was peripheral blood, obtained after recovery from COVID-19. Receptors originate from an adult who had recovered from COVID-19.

The CDR3 bases are TGCGCCATCAACAGATACCAGGGAGGACGCACAGATACGCAGTATTTT. This gives the protein CAINRYQGGRTDTQYF. J is TRBJ2-3 and V is TRBV10-1, with D perhaps TRBD2 (6 bases). V lost 10 bases, J lost 1 base, and 21 bases lay in between. This CDR3 has 16 residues. CDR1 WNHNN and CDR2 SYGVQD come from the germline V gene (reference sequence).

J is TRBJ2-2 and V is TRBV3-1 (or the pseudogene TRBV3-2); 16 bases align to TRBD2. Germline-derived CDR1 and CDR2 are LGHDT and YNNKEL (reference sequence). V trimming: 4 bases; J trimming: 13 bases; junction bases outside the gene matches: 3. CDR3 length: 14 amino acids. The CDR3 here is CASSPGTSGRVLFF. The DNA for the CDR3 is TGTGCCAGCAGCCCCGGGACTAGCGGGAGGGTGCTGTTTTTT.

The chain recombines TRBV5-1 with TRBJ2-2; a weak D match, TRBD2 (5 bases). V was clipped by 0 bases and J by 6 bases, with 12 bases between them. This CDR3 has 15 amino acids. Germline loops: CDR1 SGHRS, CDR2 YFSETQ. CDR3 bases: TGCGCCAGCAGCTTGGGCGCCCGGGGATCCGGGGAGCTGTTTTTT. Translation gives CASSLGARGSGELFF.

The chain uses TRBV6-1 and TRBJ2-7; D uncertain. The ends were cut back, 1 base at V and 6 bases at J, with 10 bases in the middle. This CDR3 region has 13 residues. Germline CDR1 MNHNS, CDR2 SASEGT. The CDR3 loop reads CASSEGYSFEQYF. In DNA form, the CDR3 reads TGTGCCAGCAGTGAAGGATATAGTTTCGAGCAGTACTTC.

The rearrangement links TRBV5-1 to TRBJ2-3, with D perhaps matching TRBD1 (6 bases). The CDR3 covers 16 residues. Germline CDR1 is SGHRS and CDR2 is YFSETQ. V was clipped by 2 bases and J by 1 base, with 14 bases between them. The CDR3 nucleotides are TGCGCCAGCAGCTTAGATACAGGGCGGGGCACAGATACGCAGTATTTT. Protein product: CASSLDTGRGTDTQYF.

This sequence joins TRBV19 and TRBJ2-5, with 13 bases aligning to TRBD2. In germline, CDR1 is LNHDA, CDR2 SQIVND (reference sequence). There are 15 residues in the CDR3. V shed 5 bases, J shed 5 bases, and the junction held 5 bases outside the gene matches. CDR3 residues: CASSLGTSGVETQYF. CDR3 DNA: TGTGCCAGTAGTTTGGGGACTAGCGGGGTCGAGACCCAGTACTTC.

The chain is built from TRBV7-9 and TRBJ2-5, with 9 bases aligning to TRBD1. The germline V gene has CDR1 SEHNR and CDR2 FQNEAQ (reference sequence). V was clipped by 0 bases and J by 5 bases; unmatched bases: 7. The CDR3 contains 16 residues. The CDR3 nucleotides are TGTGCCAGCAGCTTAGCGGAAACAGGGGGCTCGGAGACCCAGTACTTC. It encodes CASSLAETGGSETQYF.

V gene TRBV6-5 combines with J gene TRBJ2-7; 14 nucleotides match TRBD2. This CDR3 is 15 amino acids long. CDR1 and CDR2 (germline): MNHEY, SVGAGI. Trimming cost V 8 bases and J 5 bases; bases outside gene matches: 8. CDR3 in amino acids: CASGGLAGGENEQYF. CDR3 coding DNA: TGTGCCAGCGGCGGACTAGCGGGAGGTGAAAACGAGCAGTACTTC.

This chain's CDR3 is CASSPGLNTEAFF. For the CDR3, the DNA is TGTGCCAGCAGCCCCGGTCTGAACACTGAAGCTTTCTTT. The chain employs TRBV7-2 and TRBJ1-1; D gene uncertain. The CDR3 loop spans 13 amino acids. The V gene's germline CDR1 is SGHTA and CDR2 FQGNSA. Trimming removed 5 bases from V and 0 bases from J, with 7 bases in between.

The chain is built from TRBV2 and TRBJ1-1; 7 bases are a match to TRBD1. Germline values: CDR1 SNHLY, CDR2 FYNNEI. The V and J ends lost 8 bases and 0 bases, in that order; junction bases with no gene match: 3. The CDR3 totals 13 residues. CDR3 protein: CASEGQLNTEAFF. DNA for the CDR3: TGTGCCAGCGAGGGACAGTTGAACACTGAAGCTTTCTTT.

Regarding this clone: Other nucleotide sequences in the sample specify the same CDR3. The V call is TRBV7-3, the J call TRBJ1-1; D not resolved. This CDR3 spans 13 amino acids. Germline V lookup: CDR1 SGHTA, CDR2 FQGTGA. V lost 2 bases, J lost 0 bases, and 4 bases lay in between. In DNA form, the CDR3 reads TGTGCCAGCAGCTTATTGGTGAACACTGAAGCTTTCTTT. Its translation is CASSLLVNTEAFF.

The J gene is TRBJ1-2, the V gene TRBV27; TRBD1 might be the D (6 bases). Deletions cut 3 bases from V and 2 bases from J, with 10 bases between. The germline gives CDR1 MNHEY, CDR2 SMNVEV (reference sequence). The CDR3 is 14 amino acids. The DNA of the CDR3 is TGTGCCAGCAGTTTCACAGGGACCAACTATGGCTACACCTTC. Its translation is CASSFTGTNYGYTF.

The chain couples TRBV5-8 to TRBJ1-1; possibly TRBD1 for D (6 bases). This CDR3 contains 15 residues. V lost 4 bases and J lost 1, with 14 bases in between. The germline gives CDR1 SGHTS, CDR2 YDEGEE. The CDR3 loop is CASSEGQIPNTEAFF. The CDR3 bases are TGTGCCAGCAGCGAAGGACAGATCCCGAACACTGAAGCTTTCTTT.

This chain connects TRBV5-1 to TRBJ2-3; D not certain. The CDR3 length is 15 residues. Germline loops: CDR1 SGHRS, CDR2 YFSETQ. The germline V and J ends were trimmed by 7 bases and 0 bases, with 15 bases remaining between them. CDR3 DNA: TGCGCCAGCGGTATGGTGATTTCTAGCACAGATACGCAGTATTTT. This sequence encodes CASGMVISSTDTQYF.

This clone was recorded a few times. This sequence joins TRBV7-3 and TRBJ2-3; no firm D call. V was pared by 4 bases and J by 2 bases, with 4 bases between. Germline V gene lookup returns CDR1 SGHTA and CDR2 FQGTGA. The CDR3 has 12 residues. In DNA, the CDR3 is TGTGCCAGCAGCTCGCCCACAGATACGCAGTATTTT. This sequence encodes CASSSPTDTQYF.

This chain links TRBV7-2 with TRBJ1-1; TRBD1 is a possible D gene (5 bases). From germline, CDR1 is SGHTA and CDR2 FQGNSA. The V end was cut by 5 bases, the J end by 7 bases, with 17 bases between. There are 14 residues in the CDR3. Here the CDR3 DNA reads TGTGCCAGCAGCCTCCGTTTCGGGACGATTGAAGCTTTCTTT. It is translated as CASSLRFGTIEAFF.

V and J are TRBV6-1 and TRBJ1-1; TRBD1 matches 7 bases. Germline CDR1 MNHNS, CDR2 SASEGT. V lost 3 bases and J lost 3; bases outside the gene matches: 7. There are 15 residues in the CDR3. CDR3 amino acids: CASSEPPQGDTEAFF. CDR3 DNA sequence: TGTGCCAGCAGTGAGCCTCCTCAGGGGGACACTGAAGCTTTCTTT.

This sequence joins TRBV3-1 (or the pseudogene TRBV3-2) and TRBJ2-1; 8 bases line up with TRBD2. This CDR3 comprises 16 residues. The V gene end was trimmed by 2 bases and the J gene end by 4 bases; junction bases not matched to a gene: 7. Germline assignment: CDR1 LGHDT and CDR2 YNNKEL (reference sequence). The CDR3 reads CASSQTGLVLYNEQFF. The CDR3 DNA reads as TGTGCCAGCAGCCAAACGGGACTAGTCTTATACAATGAGCAGTTCTTC.

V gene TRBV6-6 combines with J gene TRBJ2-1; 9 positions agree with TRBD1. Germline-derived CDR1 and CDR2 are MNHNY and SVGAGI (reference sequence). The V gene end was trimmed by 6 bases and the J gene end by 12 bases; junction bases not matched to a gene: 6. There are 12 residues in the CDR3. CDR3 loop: CASRLGQGGQFF. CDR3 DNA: TGTGCCAGCAGGTTGGGACAGGGAGGGCAGTTCTTC.